This T cell receptor beta chain originates from a study of read filtering for tumor transcriptome and immune sequencing. Study information: Mean patient age was roughly 61 years, range about 40 to 85; around 16 male, 11 to 15 female. Whole-transcriptome libraries were prepared after DNase treatment.

Bone marrow was sampled from every patient at the time of active disease. This clonotype was counted between two and nine times. V shed 5 bases, J shed 7 bases, and the junction held 9 bases outside the gene matches. This CDR3 contains 13 residues. From germline, CDR1 is GTSNPN and CDR2 SVGIG (reference sequence). The library was built from 400 to 500 ng RNA with molecular barcoded adaptors for alpha/delta and beta/gamma chains. A single record per CDR3 protein comes from TCRdb applying MiXCR to the reads. The sample shows 15,000 to 20,000 distinct CDR3 sequences, about 20% of them seen only once. The sequence was collected from a donor aged 40 or over with multiple myeloma. Input material: a population of CD138-negative cells sorted from bone marrow. The genes are TRBV30 and TRBJ1-2; 8 bases fit TRBD1. CDR3 coding DNA: TGTGCCTGGTCACAGGGGGTTGTCCTTGGCTACACCTTC. Translated: CAWSQGVVLGYTF.